The TCR beta chain under discussion was sequenced for a study of blood T cell repertoires in COVID-19. Across the whole study: Italy, Spain and the United States were the sources of the convalescent and acute COVID-19 samples. The cDNA or gDNA used as material had been derived from T cells, B-cell-depleted T cells, or PBMCs.

In the authors' methods: Amplification of reference gene primers provided the estimated nucleated cell counts. The table came from immunoSEQ multiplex PCR; TCRdb's copy has only in-frame clones and leaves some out. Clone size and V and J calls were adopted from that table, with D and trimming inferred from the DNA. Here the sample spans about 140,000 clones, approximately 83% being singletons. CDR3 size: 13 residues. In germline, CDR1 is SNHLY, CDR2 FYNNEI. Between the trimmed V and J ends, which lost 5 bases and 9 bases, there was a span of 14 bases. This TCR was recovered from a human donor in a cohort sampled during active COVID-19. V and J are TRBV2 and TRBJ2-1; D ambiguous. The source material was peripheral blood. CDR3 DNA: TGTGCCAGCAGTTTGGTATCTTACGGTGAGCAGTTCTTC. It encodes CASSLVSYGEQFF.